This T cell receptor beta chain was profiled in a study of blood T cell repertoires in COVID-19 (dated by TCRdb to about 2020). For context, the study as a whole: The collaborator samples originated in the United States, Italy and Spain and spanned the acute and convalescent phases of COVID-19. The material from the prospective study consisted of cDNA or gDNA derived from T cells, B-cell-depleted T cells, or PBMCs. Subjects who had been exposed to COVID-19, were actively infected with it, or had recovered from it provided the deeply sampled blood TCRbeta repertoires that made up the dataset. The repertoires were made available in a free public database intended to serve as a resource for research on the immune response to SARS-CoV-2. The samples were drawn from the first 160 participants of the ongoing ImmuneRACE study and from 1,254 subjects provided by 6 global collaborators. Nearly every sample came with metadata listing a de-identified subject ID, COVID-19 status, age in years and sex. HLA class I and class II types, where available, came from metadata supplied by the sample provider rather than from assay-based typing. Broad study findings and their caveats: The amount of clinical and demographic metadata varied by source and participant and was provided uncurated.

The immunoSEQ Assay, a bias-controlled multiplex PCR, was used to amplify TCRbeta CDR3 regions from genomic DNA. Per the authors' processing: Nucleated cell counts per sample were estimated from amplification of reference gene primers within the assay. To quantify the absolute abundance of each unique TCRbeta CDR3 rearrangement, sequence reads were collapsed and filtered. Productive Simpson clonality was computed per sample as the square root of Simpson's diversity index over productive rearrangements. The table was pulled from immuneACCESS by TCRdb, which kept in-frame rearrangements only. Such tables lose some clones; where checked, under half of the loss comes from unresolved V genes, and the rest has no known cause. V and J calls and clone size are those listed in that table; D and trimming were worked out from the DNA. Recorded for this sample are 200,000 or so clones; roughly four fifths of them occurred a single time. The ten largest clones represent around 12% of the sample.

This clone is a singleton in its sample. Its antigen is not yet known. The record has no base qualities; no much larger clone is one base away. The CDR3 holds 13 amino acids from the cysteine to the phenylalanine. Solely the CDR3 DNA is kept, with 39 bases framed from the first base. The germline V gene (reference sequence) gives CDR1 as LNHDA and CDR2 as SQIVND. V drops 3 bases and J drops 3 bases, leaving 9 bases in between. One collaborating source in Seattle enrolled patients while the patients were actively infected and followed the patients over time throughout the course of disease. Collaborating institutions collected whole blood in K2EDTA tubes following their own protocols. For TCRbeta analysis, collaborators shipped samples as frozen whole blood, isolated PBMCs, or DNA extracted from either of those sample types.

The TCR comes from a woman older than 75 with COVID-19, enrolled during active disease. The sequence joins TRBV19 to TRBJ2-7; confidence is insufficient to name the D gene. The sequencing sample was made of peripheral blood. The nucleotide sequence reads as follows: TGTGCCAGTAGTATCGAGCCTGACTACGAGCAGTACTTC. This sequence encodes CASSIEPDYEQYF. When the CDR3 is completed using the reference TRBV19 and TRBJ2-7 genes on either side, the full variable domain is DGGITQSPKYLFRKEGQNVTLSCEQNLNHDAMYWYRQDPGQGLRLIYYSQIVNDFQKGDIAEGYSVSREKKESFPLTVTSAQKNPTAFYLCASSIEPDYEQYFGPGTRLTVT.